This T cell receptor beta chain was captured in a study of blood T cells in healthy people across ages. Study-level findings and limits: Estimates based on one million T cells were treated as lower bounds. Per million T cells, TCR beta diversity dropped roughly linearly as age increased.

This clonotype was seen at least ten times. Its antigen is currently unknown. The use of a sample-barcoded 5' primer and a J-beta primer mix characterized a second PCR of roughly 6 to 11 cycles. TCRdb recomputed calls from the 5' RACE reads with MiXCR, one row per CDR3 protein. The table has fewer than 800,000 distinct CDR3 sequences, less than 40% seen once. This TCR was recovered from a woman older than 75 in good health. Material: blood.

The CDR3 is CASSRDEGGEQFF. The CDR3 DNA reads TGTGCCAGCAGTAGGGACGAGGGAGGTGAGCAGTTCTTC. The V and J genes are TRBV2 and TRBJ2-1, with D perhaps TRBD2 (6 bases). Trimming removed 5 bases at V and 9 bases at J, with 14 bases between. The CDR3 covers 13 residues. Germline V gene sequence: CDR1 SNHLY, CDR2 FYNNEI. Filled out from reference TRBV2 and TRBJ2-1, the complete variable domain reads EPEVTQTPSHQVTQMGQEVILRCVPISNHLYFYWYRQILGQKVEFLVSFYNNEISEKSEIFDDQFSVERPDGSNFTLKIRSTKLEDSAMYFCASSRDEGGEQFFGPGTRLTVL.